This TCR beta chain was captured by sequencing in a study of CD8 T cells in Susac syndrome. Notes on the study in general: That the number of individuals in its TCR sequencing and HLA analysis was relatively small was acknowledged by the study.

The CDR3 is 12 residues long. V was cut by 3 bases and J by 2 bases, with 4 bases left in between. CDR1 is LNHDA and CDR2 is SQIVND in the germline V gene (reference sequence). Comments on this clonotype: Its antigen remains unidentified.

cDNA came from around 0.5 to 1 ug RNA primed by random hexamers. TCRdb redid the calling of the immunoSEQ multiplex PCR reads with MiXCR, one entry per CDR3 protein. The profile shows 150,000 or so distinct CDR3 sequences, around 95% of them singletons. CD8+ and CD4+ T cells from blood underwent TCR beta sequencing. The sequence came from a human donor with multiple sclerosis. The sample taken for sequencing was CD8+ T cells from PBMCs. The chain recombines TRBV19 with TRBJ1-1; D remains ambiguous. The CDR3 sequence is CASSIPNTEAFF. CDR3 sequence (DNA): TGTGCCAGTAGTATTCCTAACACTGAAGCTTTCTTT.